Sequencing of this TCR beta chain was carried out in a study of blood T cell repertoires in COVID-19. At the level of the study: Both acute and convalescent COVID-19 samples were obtained from the United States, Italy and Spain.

Trimming took 4 bases from V and 1 from J, leaving 12 bases between them. The CDR3 covers 14 residues. Germline assignment: CDR1 SGHDT and CDR2 YYEEEE. A few counts support this clone. The table came from immunoSEQ multiplex PCR; TCRdb's copy has only in-frame clones and leaves some out. Of under 55,000 clones detected, roughly 90% appear once; the ten largest clones hold roughly 2.3%. The chain links TRBV5-6 to TRBJ2-7; perhaps TRBD1 as D (6 bases). The sample comprised peripheral blood. The receptor was derived from a human donor in a cohort sampled during active COVID-19. CDR3 nucleotides: TGTGCCAGCAGCGGTACAGGGATTTCCTACGAGCAGTACTTC. It translates to CASSGTGISYEQYF.